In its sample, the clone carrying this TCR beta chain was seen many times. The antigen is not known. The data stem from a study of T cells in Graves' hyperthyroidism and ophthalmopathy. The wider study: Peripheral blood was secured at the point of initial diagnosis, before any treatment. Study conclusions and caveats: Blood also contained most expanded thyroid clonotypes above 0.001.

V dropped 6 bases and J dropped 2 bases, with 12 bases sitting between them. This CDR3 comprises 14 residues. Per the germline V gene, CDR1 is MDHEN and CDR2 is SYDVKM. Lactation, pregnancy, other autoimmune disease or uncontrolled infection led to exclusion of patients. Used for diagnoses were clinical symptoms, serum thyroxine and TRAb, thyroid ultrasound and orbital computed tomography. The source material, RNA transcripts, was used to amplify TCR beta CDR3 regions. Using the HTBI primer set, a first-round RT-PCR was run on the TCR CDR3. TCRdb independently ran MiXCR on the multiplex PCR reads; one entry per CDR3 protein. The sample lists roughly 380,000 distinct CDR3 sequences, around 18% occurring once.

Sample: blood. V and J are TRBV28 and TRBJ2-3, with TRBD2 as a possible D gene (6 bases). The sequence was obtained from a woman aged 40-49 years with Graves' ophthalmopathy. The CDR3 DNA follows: TGTGCCAGCAGGACTCTAGCGAACACAGATACGCAGTATTTT. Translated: CASRTLANTDTQYF.